This TCR beta chain is from a study of blood T cell repertoires in COVID-19. Study in general: Sites in the United States, Italy and Spain provided acute and convalescent COVID-19 samples. Sources were T cells, B-cell-depleted T cells, or PBMCs; the material itself was cDNA or gDNA.

Source study methods: Quantification of nucleated cells was approximated via reference gene primer amplification. Method: immunoSEQ multiplex PCR; TCRdb's copy keeps in-frame clones and lacks some. V and J calls and clone size are those listed in that table; D and trimming were worked out from the DNA. The sample includes more than 300,000 clones, about 86% seen only once; the top ten take about 1.2%. Germline-derived CDR1 and CDR2 are MNHEY and SMNVEV (reference sequence). The V end was cut by 5 bases, the J end by 3 bases, with 13 bases between. This CDR3 has 14 amino acids. The sequencing input was peripheral blood. The chain joins TRBV27 to TRBJ1-1, with unresolved D. The clonotype was recovered from a woman aged 45 to 65 with acute or convalescent COVID-19. The CDR3: CASSQDWADTEAFF. The CDR3 nucleotides read TGTGCCAGCAGTCAGGACTGGGCGGACACTGAAGCTTTCTTT.